Each of the 22 T cell receptor beta chains below was sequenced from the same sample in a study of identical twins. TCRdb re-analysed the 5' RACE reads in MiXCR, keeping a single row per CDR3 protein. The data hold about 240,000 distinct CDR3 sequences, with more than 9.5% observed a single time. This same sample was also part of a study on yellow fever vaccine responses in identical twins.

Sequencing was done on a sample of memory (CD45RO+) T cells sorted from blood. These receptors were taken from a woman between 18 and 30 years old in good health.

This clonotype was recorded at least ten times. V is TRBV12-3 or TRBV12-4 and J is TRBJ2-7, with a tentative D call TRBD1 (5 bases). The germline V and J ends were trimmed by 5 bases and 0 bases, with 11 bases remaining between them. This CDR3 has 14 residues. The CDR3 nucleotides read TGTGCCAGCAGTCTGTCAGGGAACTCCTACGAGCAGTACTTC. This gives the protein CASSLSGNSYEQYF.

This clonotype was observed at least ten times. The rearrangement uses TRBV12-3 or TRBV12-4 and TRBJ2-1; no clear D gene. Trimming took 5 bases from V and 7 from J, leaving 9 bases between them. The CDR3 length is 12 residues. This chain's CDR3 is CASSPGVNEQFF. CDR3 in DNA: TGTGCCAGCAGTCCCGGAGTGAATGAGCAGTTCTTC.

The table lists this clonotype with a few counts. The J gene is TRBJ2-3, the V gene TRBV18; a possible D gene is TRBD1 (6 bases). Germline loops: CDR1 KGHSH, CDR2 LQKENI. V shed 5 bases and J shed 5 bases, with 23 bases lying between them. This CDR3 spans 17 amino acids. The CDR3 reads CASSAITTGSGVDTQYF. CDR3 nucleotide sequence: TGTGCCAGCTCAGCCATCACAACAGGGAGCGGAGTAGATACGCAGTATTTT.

This clonotype turned up a few times. Possible read error: a much larger clone is one base away. V is TRBV7-2 and J is TRBJ2-3; D is uncertain. The CDR3 sequence is 11 residues long. V lost 3 bases and J lost 5, with 3 bases in between. Per germline, CDR1 SGHTA and CDR2 FQGNSA. The CDR3 coding sequence is TGTGCCAGCAGCTTCAGAGATACGCAGTATTTT. Protein sequence: CASSFRDTQYF.

The chain couples TRBV11-2 to TRBJ2-7; 9 bases fit TRBD1. Losses at the gene ends were 5 bases for V and 4 bases for J; bases not matched to a gene: 9. Germline CDR1 is SGHAT and CDR2 is FQNNGV. The CDR3 contains 15 residues. DNA for the CDR3: TGTGCCAGCAGCATAACCGGGACAGGGATGTACGAGCAGTACTTC. This encodes CASSITGTGMYEQYF.

This clonotype was observed a handful of times. The chain carries TRBV12-3 or TRBV12-4 and TRBJ2-5; 10 nucleotides match TRBD1. V shed 6 bases, J shed 5 bases, and the junction held 6 bases outside the gene matches. The CDR3 extends over 14 amino acids. The DNA for the CDR3 is TGTGCCAGCAGGCGACAGGGGGCGGGTGAGACCCAGTACTTC. Translated, it gives CASRRQGAGETQYF.

The chain has TRBV24-1 and TRBJ2-3, with D tentatively TRBD1 or TRBD2 (5 bases each). V was pared by 2 bases and J by 10 bases, with 15 bases between. CDR3 length equals 14 residues. Per germline, CDR1 KGHDR and CDR2 SFDVKD. CDR3 loop: CATSDSPGAGAQYF. The DNA of the CDR3 is TGTGCCACCAGTGATTCTCCCGGGGCAGGAGCGCAGTATTTT.

This clonotype was found many times. This chain joins TRBV25-1 and TRBJ1-5; 7 nucleotides match TRBD1. Germline trimming cut 4 bases from V and 4 bases from J; bases unmatched to any gene: 4. Germline V lookup: CDR1 MGHDK, CDR2 SYGVNS. This CDR3 region has 14 residues. Here the CDR3 DNA reads TGTGCCAGCAGTGGTCAGGGGGAGAATCAGCCCCAGCATTTT. Amino acids: CASSGQGENQPQHF.

This clonotype was counted a few times. V usage is TRBV20-1 and J usage is TRBJ2-6; no reliable D call. V gave up 2 bases and J gave up 0 bases, with 5 bases separating them. The germline V gene has CDR1 DFQATT and CDR2 SNEGSKA (reference sequence). The CDR3 runs 14 residues. CDR3 DNA sequence: TGCAGTGCTAGACGGCACTCTGGGGCCAACGTCCTGACTTTC. It is translated as CSARRHSGANVLTF.

This clonotype was counted at least ten times. The chain recombines TRBV5-1 with TRBJ2-5; 7 bases are a match to TRBD1. J gave up 4 bases and V 5 bases, and 14 bases lay outside the gene matches. The CDR3 contains 16 residues. Germline V gene lookup returns CDR1 SGHRS and CDR2 YFSETQ. CDR3 amino acids: CASRQGSGPGGETQYF. The CDR3 nucleotides are TGCGCCAGCAGACAAGGATCCGGACCAGGGGGAGAGACCCAGTACTTC.

The chain joins TRBV20-1 to TRBJ2-7; TRBD1 is a possible D gene (6 bases). With 5 bases removed from V and 4 bases from J, the gap between germline ends came to 12 bases. Germline V gene data show CDR1 as DFQATT and CDR2 as SNEGSKA (reference sequence). CDR3 length equals 12 residues. In nucleotides, the CDR3 is TGCAGTGCTGGCCGGACAGAATACGAGCAGTACTTC. This translates into CSAGRTEYEQYF.

The rearrangement links TRBV18 to TRBJ2-5; weak D call: TRBD2 (6 bases). The germline V and J ends were trimmed by 3 bases and 2 bases, with 19 bases remaining between them. The CDR3 is made up of 17 amino acids. Germline lookup yields CDR1 KGHSH and CDR2 LQKENI. CDR3 residues: CASSPSGPGSLQETQYF. The CDR3 DNA sequence: TGTGCCAGCTCACCCTCCGGTCCCGGGAGCTTACAAGAGACCCAGTACTTC.

This clonotype was seen at least ten times. The rearrangement joins TRBV28 to TRBJ2-3; D may be TRBD1 (6 bases). The CDR3 consists of 13 residues. V was clipped by 8 bases and J by 2 bases, with 11 bases between them. CDR1 and CDR2 from the germline V gene are MDHEN and SYDVKM. The CDR3: CASGSGATDTQYF. The DNA for the CDR3 is TGTGCCAGCGGGTCAGGGGCCACAGATACGCAGTATTTT.

J is TRBJ2-5 and V is TRBV11-2; TRBD2 agrees at 12 bases. Germline CDR1 reads SGHAT; CDR2 reads FQNNGV. V trimming: 5 bases; J trimming: 4 bases; junction bases outside the gene matches: 8. The CDR3 contains 16 residues. The CDR3 region is CASSPRGLAGRETQYF. The CDR3 DNA sequence: TGTGCCAGCAGCCCCCGCGGACTAGCGGGGAGAGAGACCCAGTACTTC.

In this sample, this clonotype turned up a few times. The chain has TRBV5-1 and TRBJ1-1; 8 bases agree with TRBD1. V lost 5 bases and J lost 4; bases outside the gene matches: 16. Germline V CDR1 and CDR2: SGHRS, YFSETQ. The CDR3 is made up of 17 amino acids. The CDR3 sequence: CASSSQGQGDWSTEAFF. CDR3 bases: TGCGCCAGCAGTTCCCAAGGACAGGGTGATTGGAGCACTGAAGCTTTCTTT.

The chain is built from TRBV6-5 and TRBJ2-5, with 11 bases aligning to TRBD1. This CDR3 spans 19 amino acids. The V segment lost 2 bases and the J segment 1 base; nucleotides outside the gene matches: 12. CDR1 MNHEY and CDR2 SVGAGI come from the germline V gene. For the CDR3, the DNA is TGTGCCAGCAGTTACACCGTCCCGGGACAGGGGGGGATCCAAGAGACCCAGTACTTC. Translated, it gives CASSYTVPGQGGIQETQYF.

The rearrangement uses TRBV2 and TRBJ2-5; D unclear. The V and J ends lost 6 bases and 0 bases respectively, with 11 bases between them. The CDR3 has 14 amino acids. The germline gives CDR1 SNHLY, CDR2 FYNNEI. CDR3 sequence: CASRQHRYQETQYF. The CDR3 nucleotides are TGTGCCAGCAGACAACACCGGTACCAAGAGACCCAGTACTTC. The variable domain in full, completed from reference TRBV2 and TRBJ2-5, reads EPEVTQTPSHQVTQMGQEVILRCVPISNHLYFYWYRQILGQKVEFLVSFYNNEISEKSEIFDDQFSVERPDGSNFTLKIRSTKLEDSAMYFCASRQHRYQETQYFGPGTRLLVL.

V gene TRBV30 combines with J gene TRBJ2-3; D could derive from TRBD1 or TRBD2 (5 bases each). CDR1 and CDR2 (germline): GTSNPN, SVGIG (reference sequence). Trimming took 6 bases from V and 1 from J, leaving 14 bases between them. This CDR3 has 14 amino acids. CDR3 loop: CACKWDGGTDTQYF. In DNA, the CDR3 is TGTGCCTGCAAATGGGACGGGGGCACAGATACGCAGTATTTT.

Points on this clonotype: Germline and junction disagree at one end, which may indicate a read error. The chain has TRBV7-7 and TRBJ2-3, with 8 bases aligning to TRBD1. Per the germline V gene, CDR1 is SSHAT and CDR2 is FNYEAQ (reference sequence). The CDR3 sequence is 14 residues long. CDR3 sequence: CASSTGQGTDTQYF. The CDR3 DNA is TGTGCTAGCAGCACGGGACAGGGCACAGATACGCAGTATTTT.

The chain recombines TRBV20-1 with TRBJ2-7, with 8 bases matching TRBD2. Germline V gives CDR1 DFQATT, CDR2 SNEGSKA (reference sequence). V lost 3 bases and J lost 0; bases outside the gene matches: 7. CDR3 size: 15 residues. This chain's CDR3 is CSASRGGKSSYEQYF. CDR3 DNA sequence: TGCAGTGCTAGCCGCGGGGGGAAGAGCTCCTACGAGCAGTACTTC.

This clonotype was seen many times. This chain uses TRBV15 with TRBJ1-5, with 7 bases identical to TRBD1. The V and J ends lost 0 bases and 7 bases, in that order; junction bases with no gene match: 6. There are 15 residues in the CDR3. Germline lookup yields CDR1 LNHNV and CDR2 YYDKDF (reference sequence). Here the CDR3 DNA reads TGTGCCACCAGCAGAGAGACAGGGTTAGGGCAGCCCCAGCATTTT. Protein product: CATSRETGLGQPQHF.

V gene TRBV15 combines with J gene TRBJ2-3; 13 bases agree with TRBD2. Per the germline V gene, CDR1 is LNHNV and CDR2 is YYDKDF (reference sequence). With 3 bases clipped from V and 1 base from J, the junction kept 4 bases outside the gene matches. This CDR3 comprises 17 residues. CDR3 region: CATSSGTSGVGTDTQYF. CDR3 DNA sequence: TGTGCCACCAGCAGTGGGACTAGCGGGGTGGGCACAGATACGCAGTATTTT. Variable domain in full (rest from reference TRBV15 and TRBJ2-3): DAMVIQNPRYQVTQFGKPVTLSCSQTLNHNVMYWYQQKSSQAPKLLFHYYDKDFNNEADTPDNFQSRRPNTSFCFLDIRSPGLGDTAMYLCATSSGTSGVGTDTQYFGPGTRLTVL.